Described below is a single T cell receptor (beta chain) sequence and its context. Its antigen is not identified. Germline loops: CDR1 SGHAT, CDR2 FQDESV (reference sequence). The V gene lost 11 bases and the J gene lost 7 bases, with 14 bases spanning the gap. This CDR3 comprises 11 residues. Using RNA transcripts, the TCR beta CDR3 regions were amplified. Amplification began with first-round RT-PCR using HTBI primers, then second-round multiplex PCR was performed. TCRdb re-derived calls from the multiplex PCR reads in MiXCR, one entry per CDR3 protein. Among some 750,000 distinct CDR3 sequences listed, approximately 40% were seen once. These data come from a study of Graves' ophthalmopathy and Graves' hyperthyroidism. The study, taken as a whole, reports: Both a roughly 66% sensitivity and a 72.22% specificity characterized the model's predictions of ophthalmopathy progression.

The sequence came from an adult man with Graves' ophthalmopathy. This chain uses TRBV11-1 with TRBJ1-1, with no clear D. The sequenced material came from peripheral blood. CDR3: CAWSVSLEAFF. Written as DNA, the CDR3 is TGTGCCTGGAGTGTCAGCCTTGAAGCTTTCTTT.